The following is a TCR beta chain sequence with its context. What it binds is unknown. The data were obtained in a study of cytomegalovirus exposure and HLA in healthy donors. From germline, CDR1 is SGHRS and CDR2 YFSETQ. The CDR3 runs 16 residues. V lost 3 bases and J lost 5; bases outside the gene matches: 13. Primers included in the PCR were 60 Vbeta and 13 Jbeta primers. Only in-frame clones appear in the TCRdb table, and some are missing; sequencing was by immunoSEQ multiplex PCR. The table for this sample gives tens of thousands of clones. Study-level results: Associated with HLA alleles at 0.05 false discovery rate in a later analysis were over 15,000 TCR beta sequences. Altogether, 170 or so TCR beta chains were recorded as cytomegalovirus-associated. Fewer N-insertions than the roughly 600-donor mean were reportedly shown by an Asian-associated ancestry cluster in a later analysis.

Sequenced material: PBMCs. The TCR comes from a woman aged 30 to 39 in good health and CMV-seronegative. The chain joins TRBV5-1 to TRBJ1-1; 7 bases align to TRBD1. CDR3 sequence reads: CASSSGAGGGDTEAFF. CDR3 nucleotides: TGCGCCAGCAGCTCCGGGGCAGGGGGAGGTGATACTGAAGCTTTCTTT.